What follows are 13 T cell receptor beta chains derived from one specimen sequenced in a study of monozygotic twins with inflammatory bowel disease. TCRdb re-analyzed the 5' RACE reads; it lists each CDR3 protein once, without DNA. Listed are some 440,000 distinct CDR3 sequences; about 2.6% falls within the top ten. Sequenced input: blood. Every receptor here comes from a human donor with ulcerative colitis or Crohn's disease, or a healthy co-twin of an affected twin (not recorded which).

The chain employs TRBV7-2 and TRBJ1-6; TCRdb's assignment of TRBD1 cannot be checked, as there is no DNA. CDR1 is SGHTA, CDR2 FQGNSA, per germline. The CDR3 loop spans 16 amino acids. This CDR3 reads CASSLRQGAYNSPLHF.

This chain joins TRBV28 and TRBJ1-5; as DNA is missing, the TRBD1 call by TCRdb cannot be tested. Germline-derived CDR1 and CDR2 are MDHEN and SYDVKM. CDR3 size: 16 residues. The CDR3 sequence: CASSATGLYSNQPQHF. The full variable domain, in which reference TRBV28 and TRBJ1-5 provide the parts outside the CDR3, is DVKVTQSSRYLVKRTGEKVFLECVQDMDHENMFWYRQDPGLGLRLIYFSYDVKMKEKGDIPEGYSVSREKKERFSLILESASTNQTSMYLCASSATGLYSNQPQHFGDGTRLSIL.

The V gene is TRBV10-3, the J gene TRBJ1-2; TCRdb selects TRBD1, and the lack of DNA leaves this call unchecked. The germline gives CDR1 ENHRY, CDR2 SYGVKD. The CDR3 extends over 13 amino acids. This CDR3 reads CAIMETGSGGYTF.

V is TRBV12-3 or TRBV12-4 and J is TRBJ2-2. CDR3 size: 14 residues. The CDR3 spells CASRLAGYTGELFF.

V gene TRBV11-2 combines with J gene TRBJ2-7; TCRdb names TRBD2, which stays unverified in the absence of DNA. Germline CDR1 is SGHAT and CDR2 is FQNNGV. This CDR3 comprises 16 residues. The CDR3 is CASSLTVAGGHDEQYF.

The V and J genes are TRBV5-1 and TRBJ2-1; TCRdb's D gene call, TRBD1, goes unchecked for lack of DNA. The CDR3 extends over 14 amino acids. Germline CDR1 and CDR2: SGHRS and YFSETQ. The CDR3 is CASSQDRGGNEQFF.

The gene calls are TRBV20-1 and TRBJ2-2; TCRdb picks TRBD2, but there is no DNA to check that call. This CDR3 spans 15 amino acids. Germline V gene sequence: CDR1 DFQATT, CDR2 SNEGSKA (reference sequence). The CDR3 region is CSARPSGVNTGELFF.

This chain connects TRBV6-1 to TRBJ2-2; TCRdb calls TRBD1, which cannot be checked without DNA. The CDR3 consists of 19 residues. Germline values: CDR1 MNHNS, CDR2 SASEGT. The CDR3 region is CASSEMGRGTGYNTGELFF.

This chain connects TRBV20-1 to TRBJ2-1. Per the germline V gene, CDR1 is DFQATT and CDR2 is SNEGSKA (reference sequence). CDR3 length: 16 residues. The CDR3 here is CSARDLGRRSYNEQFF.

V gene TRBV6-5 combines with J gene TRBJ2-3. The CDR3 is 15 amino acids. Germline V gene lookup returns CDR1 MNHEY and CDR2 SVGAGI. Here the CDR3 reads CASSYSGRTTDTQYF.

The chain employs TRBV6-2 or TRBV6-3 and TRBJ2-7; TCRdb names TRBD2, which stays unverified in the absence of DNA. The V gene's germline CDR1 is MNHEY and CDR2 SVGEGT. The CDR3 contains 13 residues. The CDR3 sequence: CANPAGGPYEQYF.

The rearrangement uses TRBV5-6 and TRBJ2-1; TCRdb's D call of TRBD2 is untestable without DNA. This CDR3 region has 15 residues. Germline assignment: CDR1 SGHDT and CDR2 YYEEEE. CDR3 residues: CASSLGLAGVREQFF.

The rearrangement links TRBV9 to TRBJ2-5; the TCRdb D gene call, TRBD1, has no DNA to confirm it. Germline V gives CDR1 SGDLS, CDR2 YYNGEE. The CDR3 consists of 17 residues. The CDR3 loop is CASSVGGSRQGQETQYF.